This entry describes one TCR beta chain. The V and J ends lost 3 bases and 1 base respectively, with 6 bases between them. Germline CDR1 LNHDA, CDR2 SQIVND (reference sequence). The CDR3 is 13 residues long. Produced via immunoSEQ multiplex PCR; TCRdb's table is partial and in-frame only. Among about 99,000 clones listed, around 83% were seen once. The data originate from a study of blood T cell repertoires in COVID-19. The source of this sequence is a woman aged 80 or over with active or convalescent COVID-19. Sequences were obtained from peripheral blood. V is TRBV19 and J is TRBJ1-2; D not certain. The CDR3 sequence: CASSMRDNYGYTF. The DNA for the CDR3 is TGTGCCAGTAGTATGAGGGATAACTATGGCTACACCTTC.